Listed below are T cell receptor beta chains from one sample, sequenced in a study of T-cell reconstitution after alpha-beta-depleted transplantation in children. In TCRdb, the PCR reads were re-called with MiXCR into one record per CDR3 protein. This sample has about 240,000 distinct CDR3 sequences, with more than 20% found just once. The sequencing used PBMCs, collected before TCRalphabeta/CD19-depleted stem cell transplant. These TCRs come from a girl aged 2 to 9 with Fanconi anemia, due to receive a stem cell transplant. CDR3s include the opening cysteine and the closing phenylalanine or tryptophan. The D gene is left open where the match is weak. Only part of the rows carry a size: once, few, many, or a class if the clone is expanded.

CDR3 | DNA | size | J | V | D
CSVDGDEQYF | TGCAGTGTGGACGGGGACGAGCAGTACTTC | . | TRBJ2-7 | TRBV20-1 | .
CASSPPSIRSYNEQFF | TGTGCCAGCAGTCCCCCGTCCATTCGGTCCTACAATGAGCAGTTCTTC | . | TRBJ2-1 | TRBV12-3/TRBV12-4 | .
CASSVVGDTEAFF | TGTGCCAGCAGCGTGGTCGGAGACACTGAAGCTTTCTTT | many | TRBJ1-1 | TRBV9 | .
CASSYSGTGDAGYTDTQYF | TGTGCCAGCAGTTACTCTGGGACAGGGGACGCGGGATACACAGATACGCAGTATTTT | few | TRBJ2-3 | TRBV6-5 | TRBD1
CASSLDRGSYNEQFF | TGTGCCAGCAGCCTGGACAGGGGATCCTACAATGAGCAGTTCTTC | many | TRBJ2-1 | TRBV7-2 | TRBD1
CASSLSREQFF | TGCGCCAGCAGCTTAAGTAGGGAGCAGTTCTTC | . | TRBJ2-1 | TRBV5-1 | .
CASSSTGVIGNEQFF | TGTGCCAGCAGCTCTACCGGGGTTATAGGGAATGAGCAGTTCTTC | . | TRBJ2-1 | TRBV7-2 | .
CATSGTGDTGELFF | TGTGCCACCAGTGGGACAGGGGACACCGGGGAGCTGTTTTTT | many | TRBJ2-2 | TRBV24-1 | TRBD1
CASTPSGLAPDTQYF | TGTGCCAGCACTCCCTCGGGACTAGCGCCAGATACGCAGTATTTT | . | TRBJ2-3 | TRBV12-3/TRBV12-4 | TRBD2
CASSIGTGGADTQYF | TGTGCCAGCAGCATCGGGACAGGGGGCGCAGATACGCAGTATTTT | . | TRBJ2-3 | TRBV7-6 | TRBD1
CSARNEASTDTQYF | TGCAGTGCTAGAAATGAGGCTAGCACAGATACGCAGTATTTT | once | TRBJ2-3 | TRBV20-1 | .
CSAPGQVRQPQHF | TGCAGTGCCCCCGGACAGGTGAGGCAGCCCCAGCATTTT | . | TRBJ1-5 | TRBV20-1 | TRBD1
CASSEAGAKNIQYF | TGTGCCAGCAGTGAAGCAGGGGCCAAAAACATTCAGTACTTC | . | TRBJ2-4 | TRBV6-1 | .
CASSSGTEGETQYF | TGCGCCAGCAGCTCCGGGACAGAAGGAGAGACCCAGTACTTC | . | TRBJ2-5 | TRBV5-1 | TRBD1
CSALASVNTEAFF | TGCAGCGCCCTAGCCTCGGTGAACACTGAAGCTTTCTTT | . | TRBJ1-1 | TRBV29-1 | .
CSAIQVGNTGELFF | TGCAGCGCCATACAGGTGGGGAACACCGGGGAGCTGTTTTTT | . | TRBJ2-2 | TRBV20-1 | .
CASSLEGTEETQYF | TGCGCCAGCAGCTTGGAGGGAACAGAAGAGACCCAGTACTTC | . | TRBJ2-5 | TRBV5-1 | .